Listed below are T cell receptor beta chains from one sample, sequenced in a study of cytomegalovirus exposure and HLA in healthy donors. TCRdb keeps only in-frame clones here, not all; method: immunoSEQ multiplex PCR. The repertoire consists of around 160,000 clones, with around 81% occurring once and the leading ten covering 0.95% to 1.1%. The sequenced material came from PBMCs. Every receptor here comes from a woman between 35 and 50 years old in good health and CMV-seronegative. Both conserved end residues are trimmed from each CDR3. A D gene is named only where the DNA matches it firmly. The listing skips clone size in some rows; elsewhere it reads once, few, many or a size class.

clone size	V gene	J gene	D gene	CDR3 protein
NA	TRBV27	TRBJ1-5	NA	ASTLQDLNQPQH
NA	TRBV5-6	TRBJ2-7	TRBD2	ASSWTSGSHEQY
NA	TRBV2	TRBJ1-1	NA	ASSTNPGNTEAF
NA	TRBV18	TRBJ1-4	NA	ASSPTVDHEKLF
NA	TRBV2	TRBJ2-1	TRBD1	ASSAGQGWVGSYNEQF
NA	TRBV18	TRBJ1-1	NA	ASSHSTGNTEAF
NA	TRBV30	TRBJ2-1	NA	AWSMEAGQF
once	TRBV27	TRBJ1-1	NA	ASSLSQGNTEAF
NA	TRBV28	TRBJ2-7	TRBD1	ASSPSQGKGYEQY
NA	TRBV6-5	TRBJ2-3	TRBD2	ASTSTSGSTDTQY
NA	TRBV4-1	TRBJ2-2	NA	ASSPRTLETNTGELF
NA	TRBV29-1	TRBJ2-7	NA	SVGLEGSEQY
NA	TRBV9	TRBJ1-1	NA	ASSVRGGTEAF
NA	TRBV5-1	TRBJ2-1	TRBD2	ASSLGSGNNEQF
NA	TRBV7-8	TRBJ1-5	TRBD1	ASSSRTGNQPQH
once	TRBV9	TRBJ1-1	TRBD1	ASSVGQGVNTEAF
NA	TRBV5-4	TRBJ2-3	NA	ASSWTGSTDTQY
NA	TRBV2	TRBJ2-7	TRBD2	ASSIGLVREQY
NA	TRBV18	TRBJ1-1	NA	ASSLSGTTTEAF
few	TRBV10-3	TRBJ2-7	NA	AIRNEDGQIRPSYEQY
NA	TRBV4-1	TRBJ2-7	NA	ASSQVPLARTYEQY
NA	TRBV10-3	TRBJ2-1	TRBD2	AISEPSLAGVTGEQF
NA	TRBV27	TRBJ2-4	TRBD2	ASGLAGTNIQY
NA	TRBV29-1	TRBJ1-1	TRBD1	SVRQGKAEAF
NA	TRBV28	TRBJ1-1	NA	ASSLAGANTEAF
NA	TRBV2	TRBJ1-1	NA	ASTGGVSEAF
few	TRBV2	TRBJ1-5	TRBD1	ASSSDRGQPQH
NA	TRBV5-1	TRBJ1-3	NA	ASSFIPGAGNTIY
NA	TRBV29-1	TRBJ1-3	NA	SVGGSGNTIY
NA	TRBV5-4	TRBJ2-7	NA	ASSLNLGPSYEQY
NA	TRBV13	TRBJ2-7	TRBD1	ASSLGGGRAYEQY
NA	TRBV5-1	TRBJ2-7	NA	ASSYSGSYEQY
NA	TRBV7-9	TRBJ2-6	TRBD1	ASSLTGESGANVLT
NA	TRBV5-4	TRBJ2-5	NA	ASSLGSGQETQY
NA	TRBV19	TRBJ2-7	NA	ASSTTIGVYEQY
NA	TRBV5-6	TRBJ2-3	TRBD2	ASSWGLEVVDTQY
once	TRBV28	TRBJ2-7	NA	ASSSPGNSYEQY
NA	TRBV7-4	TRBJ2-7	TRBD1	ASSPWTGPSVFYEQY
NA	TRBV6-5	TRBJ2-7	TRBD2	ASSIGTSKYEQY
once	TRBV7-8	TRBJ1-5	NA	ASSLGANQPQH
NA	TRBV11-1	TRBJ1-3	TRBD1	ASSSGTGDGNTIY
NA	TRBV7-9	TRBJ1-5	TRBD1	ASSIDSGQGPNQPQH
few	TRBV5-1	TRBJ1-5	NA	ASKLDSSNQPQH
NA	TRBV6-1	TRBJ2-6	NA	ASNPTASGANVLT
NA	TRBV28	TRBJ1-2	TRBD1	ASSPRYYRGEEGYT
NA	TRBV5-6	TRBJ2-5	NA	ASSSGVGSLRRTQY